This T cell receptor beta chain comes out of a study of blood T cells in healthy people across ages. The CDR3 extends over 13 amino acids. Per the germline V gene, CDR1 is KGHSH and CDR2 is LQKENI. V trimming: 2 bases; J trimming: 7 bases; junction bases outside the gene matches: 4. It was with a sample-barcoded 5' primer and a J-beta primer mix that a second PCR of roughly 6 to 12 cycles was run. A template-switch adaptor with 12 random nucleotides tagged each cDNA molecule. TCRdb analysed the 5' RACE reads with MiXCR anew, one entry per CDR3 protein. This sample has approximately 1,100,000 distinct CDR3 sequences, with more than 40% found just once. Investigators took around 11 milliliters of peripheral blood from every donor. This clonotype was detected ten times or more.

The chain employs TRBV18 and TRBJ2-7; 8 nucleotides line up with TRBD1. The clonotype was recovered from a woman aged 60-70 years in good health. Sequenced sample: blood. This chain's CDR3 is CASSPGTGREQYF. For the CDR3, the DNA is TGTGCCAGCTCACCAGGGACAGGTCGTGAGCAGTACTTC.